These 29 T cell receptor beta chains were all obtained from the same sample, sequenced in a study of blood T cells in healthy people across ages. The authors ran a second PCR of about 6 to 11 cycles using a sample-barcoded 5' primer and a J-beta primer mix. TCRdb re-derived calls from the 5' RACE reads in MiXCR, one entry per CDR3 protein. The table shows 600,000 or so distinct CDR3 sequences, with roughly 48% occurring only once. The sample consisted of blood. The source of these receptors is a man aged 80 or over in good health.

The V call is TRBV5-6, the J call TRBJ2-1; 9 nucleotides align to TRBD2. The CDR3 has 14 amino acids. After removal of 4 bases from V and 7 bases from J, the junction contained 6 bases not matched to a gene. Looked up from germline, CDR1 is SGHDT and CDR2 is YYEEEE. CDR3 sequence: CASSVGGRGNEQFF. CDR3 bases: TGTGCCAGCAGCGTGGGCGGGAGGGGGAATGAGCAGTTCTTC.

The rearrangement uses TRBV18 and TRBJ2-7, with 8 bases aligning to TRBD1. Germline CDR1 and CDR2: KGHSH and LQKENI. CDR3 length equals 12 residues. The V and J ends lost 10 bases and 3 bases, in that order; junction bases with no gene match: 5. The CDR3 region is CATGQGRYEQYF. CDR3 coding DNA: TGTGCCACCGGACAGGGACGCTACGAGCAGTACTTC.

The chain links TRBV27 to TRBJ2-3, with D unclear. V lost 3 bases, J lost 7 bases, and 14 bases lay in between. The length of the CDR3 is 14 residues. The germline V gene encodes CDR1 MNHEY and CDR2 SMNVEV (reference sequence). CDR3 DNA sequence: TGTGCCAGCAGTTTGACGGTGCCGCGCCATACGCAGTATTTT. Amino acid sequence: CASSLTVPRHTQYF.

V is TRBV11-3 and J is TRBJ1-1, with D perhaps TRBD1 (5 bases). The V end was cut by 4 bases, the J end by 1 base, with 13 bases between. The CDR3 extends over 15 amino acids. Germline CDR1 SGHNT, CDR2 YENEEA. CDR3 protein: CASSSAGTENTEAFF. Here the CDR3 DNA reads TGTGCCAGCAGCTCCGCCGGGACCGAGAACACTGAAGCTTTCTTT. Drawing the rest from reference TRBV11-3 and TRBJ1-1, the complete variable domain is EAGVVQSPRYKIIEKKQPVAFWCNPISGHNTLYWYLQNLGQGPELLIRYENEEAVDDSQLPKDRFSAERLKGVDSTLKIQPAELGDSAVYLCASSSAGTENTEAFFGQGTRLTVV.

The genes are TRBV7-9 and TRBJ2-1, with D possibly being TRBD1 (7 bases). This CDR3 has 16 residues. Trimming took 5 bases from V and 4 from J, leaving 18 bases between them. Germline V gene lookup returns CDR1 SEHNR and CDR2 FQNEAQ (reference sequence). CDR3 bases: TGTGCCAGCAGCAAAGAGGAGGGGACAGCTTACAATGAGCAGTTCTTC. It encodes CASSKEEGTAYNEQFF.

This clonotype was detected only a few times. This chain uses TRBV29-1 with TRBJ2-7; TRBD2 is a possible D gene (5 bases). The CDR3 contains 13 residues. Germline lookup yields CDR1 SQVTM and CDR2 ANQGSEA. V lost 4 bases and J 0 bases, leaving 10 bases between the germline ends. CDR3 sequence: CSVGPSSSYEQYF. DNA of the CDR3: TGCAGCGTTGGACCTAGCAGCTCCTACGAGCAGTACTTC.

The sample holds a few counts of this clonotype. This sequence joins TRBV29-1 and TRBJ2-1, with 7 bases that match TRBD2. CDR1 is SQVTM and CDR2 is ANQGSEA in the germline V gene. The CDR3 loop spans 14 amino acids. Trimming cost V 3 bases and J 7 bases; bases outside gene matches: 9. The CDR3 DNA sequence: TGCAGCGTTGAGAGGCGGGAGCGCTGGAATGAGCAGTTCTTC. It yields the protein CSVERRERWNEQFF.

This sequence joins TRBV9 and TRBJ1-1; tentatively, D is TRBD1 (6 bases). Trimming removed 4 bases at V and 1 base at J, with 11 bases between. The CDR3 is made up of 14 amino acids. Germline CDR1 SGDLS, CDR2 YYNGEE. The CDR3 sequence: CASSYQGKNTEAFF. CDR3 bases: TGTGCCAGCAGCTACCAGGGGAAGAACACTGAAGCTTTCTTT.

This clonotype was detected only a few times. The V and J genes are TRBV7-2 and TRBJ2-3; a possible D gene is TRBD2 (6 bases). The CDR3 is made up of 18 amino acids. V shed 1 base and J shed 4 bases, with 21 bases lying between them. The germline V gene has CDR1 SGHTA and CDR2 FQGNSA. The CDR3 nucleotides read TGTGCCAGCAGCTTAGATGGTGGGCGGGGAGGAAGGGCAGATACGCAGTATTTT. Translated: CASSLDGGRGGRADTQYF.

A remark on this clonotype: This may come from a read error, since a much larger clone is one base off. This chain connects TRBV7-9 to TRBJ2-1, with TRBD1 matching 8 bases. CDR1 and CDR2 from the germline V gene are SEHNR and FQNEAQ (reference sequence). This CDR3 has 15 residues. V lost 11 bases to trimming and J lost 3 bases; unmatched junction nucleotides: 12. The CDR3 is CAESEGTGGYNEQFF. The DNA for the CDR3 is TGTGCCGAGTCCGAGGGAACAGGGGGCTACAATGAGCAGTTCTTC.

The J gene is TRBJ1-1, the V gene TRBV19; TRBD1 aligns across 8 bases. CDR1 LNHDA and CDR2 SQIVND come from the germline V gene (reference sequence). Germline trimming cut 6 bases from V and 3 bases from J; bases unmatched to any gene: 6. The CDR3 is made up of 14 amino acids. CDR3 DNA: TGTGCCAGTAGCCACAGGGGGGAGGACACTGAAGCTTTCTTT. Translation gives CASSHRGEDTEAFF.

V is TRBV5-1 and J is TRBJ1-1; D is unclear. The CDR3 consists of 13 residues. Germline CDR1 reads SGHRS; CDR2 reads YFSETQ. V was shortened by 2 bases and J by 2 bases, with 7 bases between the two germline ends. The CDR3 region is CASSFEFNTEAFF. The CDR3 DNA sequence: TGCGCCAGCAGCTTTGAGTTTAACACTGAAGCTTTCTTT. Looking up the rest from reference TRBV5-1 and TRBJ1-1 gives the full variable domain: KAGVTQTPRYLIKTRGQQVTLSCSPISGHRSVSWYQQTPGQGLQFLFEYFSETQRNKGNFPGRFSGRQFSNSRSEMNVSTLELGDSALYLCASSFEFNTEAFFGQGTRLTVV.

J is TRBJ2-2 and V is TRBV12-3 or TRBV12-4; D call uncertain. Trimming pared 6 bases from V and 9 bases from J, leaving 14 bases between. This CDR3 comprises 13 residues. In nucleotides, the CDR3 is TGTGCCAGCAGCGGGTCTCGTGGGTGGGAGCTGTTTTTT. Translating it yields CASSGSRGWELFF.

The chain couples TRBV18 to TRBJ2-7; D possibly corresponds to TRBD1 (6 bases). V was shortened by 1 base and J by 3 bases, with 10 bases between the two germline ends. Germline V lookup: CDR1 KGHSH, CDR2 LQKENI. This CDR3 has 14 residues. For the CDR3, the DNA is TGTGCCAGCTCACCACGAAGGGACAACTACGAGCAGTACTTC. Residues: CASSPRRDNYEQYF.

This clonotype was counted only a few times. This rearrangement joins TRBV6-2 or TRBV6-3 to TRBJ2-4, with unresolved D. The germline V gene has CDR1 MNHEY and CDR2 SVGEGT. Deletions cut 6 bases from V and 0 bases from J, with 12 bases between. The CDR3 spans 15 residues. In DNA form, the CDR3 reads TGTGCCAGCAGCACATATAACAGAGCCAAAAACATTCAGTACTTC. Translation: CASSTYNRAKNIQYF.

As regards this clonotype: A read error may produce the germline difference seen at one junction end. The V call is TRBV28, the J call TRBJ2-5; 7 bases are a match to TRBD2. From germline, CDR1 is MDHEN and CDR2 SYDVKM. This CDR3 contains 15 residues. CDR3 loop: CVSSSGGSARETQYF. For the CDR3, the DNA is TGTGTCAGCAGTTCTGGCGGGAGTGCGCGAGAGACCCAGTACTTC.

The chain carries TRBV30 and TRBJ2-1; no clear D gene. The germline CDR1 and CDR2 sequences are GTSNPN and SVGIG (reference sequence). The CDR3 runs to 12 residues. V lost 1 base, J lost 3 bases, and 4 bases lay in between. The CDR3 loop is CAWSALYNEQFF. The CDR3 DNA reads as TGTGCCTGGAGTGCACTCTACAATGAGCAGTTCTTC.

The sample holds a few counts of this clonotype. The J gene is TRBJ1-6, the V gene TRBV7-2, with D hard to call. V was clipped by 5 bases and J by 3 bases, with 11 bases between them. The CDR3 is made up of 15 amino acids. The germline V gene has CDR1 SGHTA and CDR2 FQGNSA. In DNA, the CDR3 is TGTGCCAGCAGCAACGACGGCCTCTATAATTCACCCCTCCACTTT. The encoded protein is CASSNDGLYNSPLHF.

On this clonotype itself: At one end, the junction sequence differs from germline, possibly due to a read error. The genes are TRBV18 and TRBJ2-5; TRBD2 aligns across 9 bases. The J call may be wrong; the DNA end is better matched by TRBJ2-7. The CDR3 consists of 14 residues. From germline, CDR1 is KGHSH and CDR2 LQKENI. The CDR3 bases are TGTGTCAGCTCACCGTTAGCGGGAGAGTCCGAGCAGTACTTC. Amino acids: CVSSPLAGESEQYF.

The chain combines TRBV20-1 with TRBJ1-2, with D possibly being TRBD1 (5 bases). The V gene's germline CDR1 is DFQATT and CDR2 SNEGSKA (reference sequence). The CDR3 runs 14 residues. V was shortened by 5 bases and J by 4 bases, with 17 bases between the two germline ends. CDR3 residues: CSASKTGGSYGYTF. DNA for the CDR3: TGCAGTGCTTCCAAGACCGGGGGGTCCTATGGCTACACCTTC.

This clonotype was recorded a few times. This chain joins TRBV6-2 or TRBV6-3 and TRBJ2-1; 7 nucleotides agree with TRBD2. Trimming took 5 bases from V and 8 from J; bases not matched to a gene: 12. CDR1 and CDR2 (germline): MNHEY, SVGEGT. The CDR3 covers 15 residues. This CDR3 is CASSTGAGEGYEQFF. The DNA of the CDR3 is TGTGCCAGCAGTACGGGCGCGGGAGAGGGATATGAGCAGTTCTTC.

This clonotype was counted a few times. The chain employs TRBV7-2 and TRBJ2-7, with D maybe TRBD2 (5 bases). Germline V gene lookup returns CDR1 SGHTA and CDR2 FQGNSA. CDR3 length: 15 residues. V lost 0 bases, J lost 2 bases, and 11 bases lay in between. The CDR3 loop reads CASSLAWTATYEQYF. The CDR3 coding sequence is TGTGCCAGCAGCTTAGCGTGGACTGCCACCTACGAGCAGTACTTC.

This clonotype was observed a handful of times. The chain is built from TRBV27 and TRBJ2-7, with 8 bases lining up with TRBD2. CDR3 length: 15 residues. Germline CDR1 and CDR2: MNHEY and SMNVEV (reference sequence). With 6 bases clipped from V and 4 bases from J, the junction kept 11 bases outside the gene matches. This CDR3 reads CASSSRVAGLYEQYF. CDR3 DNA sequence: TGTGCCAGCAGCTCTAGGGTAGCGGGACTGTACGAGCAGTACTTC.

The chain employs TRBV24-1 and TRBJ2-5; 10 bases line up with TRBD2. Losses at the gene ends were 3 bases for V and 4 bases for J; bases not matched to a gene: 4. Germline CDR1 is KGHDR and CDR2 is SFDVKD. CDR3 length: 15 amino acids. In nucleotides, the CDR3 is TGTGCCACCAGTGATGTACGGACTAGCGGAGAGACCCAGTACTTC. Translated, it gives CATSDVRTSGETQYF.

In its sample, this clonotype was seen a few times. The chain joins TRBV20-1 to TRBJ1-2; D unclear. The CDR3 is 13 residues long. The V gene lost 0 bases and the J gene lost 2 bases, with 7 bases spanning the gap. The V gene's germline CDR1 is DFQATT and CDR2 SNEGSKA (reference sequence). CDR3 sequence (DNA): TGCAGTGCTAGAGAGCAGAGAAACTATGGCTACACCTTC. Translation gives CSAREQRNYGYTF.

In its sample, this clonotype was seen a few times. The V gene is TRBV6-2 or TRBV6-3, the J gene TRBJ2-3, with 7 bases matching TRBD2. The CDR3 runs 14 residues. The V gene end was trimmed by 6 bases and the J gene end by 3 bases; junction bases not matched to a gene: 6. Germline values: CDR1 MNHEY, CDR2 SVGEGT. CDR3 DNA sequence: TGTGCCAGCAGGGCTAGCGGATTTACAGATACGCAGTATTTT. It yields the protein CASRASGFTDTQYF.

This clonotype has more than one count but fewer than ten. V is TRBV7-2 and J is TRBJ2-1, with D unclear. V was shortened by 3 bases and J by 7 bases, with 19 bases between the two germline ends. CDR1 and CDR2 (germline): SGHTA, FQGNSA. CDR3 size: 16 residues. This CDR3 is CASSFAPRALGNEQFF. In DNA form, the CDR3 reads TGTGCCAGCAGCTTCGCCCCCCGGGCCTTAGGGAATGAGCAGTTCTTC. Variable domain in full (rest from reference TRBV7-2 and TRBJ2-1): GAGVSQSPSNKVTEKGKDVELRCDPISGHTALYWYRQSLGQGLEFLIYFQGNSAPDKSGLPSDRFSAERTGGSVSTLTIQRTQQEDSAVYLCASSFAPRALGNEQFFGPGTRLTVL.

This clonotype was counted many times. The CDR3 bases are TGTGCCAGCAGCCCAGTGGGCTCAGTGACCCAGTACTTC. Its protein is CASSPVGSVTQYF. The chain recombines TRBV6-6 with TRBJ2-5; D is ambiguous. Germline CDR1 and CDR2: MNHNY and SVGAGI (reference sequence). V lost 6 bases and J lost 7, with 15 bases in between. The CDR3 covers 13 residues.

Written as DNA, the CDR3 is TGTGCCACCAGCAGAGCGGGTTCCGGGGCCAACGTCCTGACTTTC. It codes for CATSRAGSGANVLTF. The genes are TRBV15 and TRBJ2-6; no firm D call. Germline V CDR1 and CDR2: LNHNV, YYDKDF (reference sequence). Between the trimmed V and J ends, which lost 1 base and 4 bases, there was a span of 8 bases. There are 15 residues in the CDR3.